This TCR beta chain was obtained from a study of regulatory and conventional T cells in RAG deficiency. Conventional CD4+ T cells were sorted from blood as CD25-low CD127-high cells. The assay was immunoSEQ multiplex PCR, and TCRdb's table has in-frame clones only and misses some. The sample has 30,000 to 35,000 clones, 75% to 80% seen once. Germline CDR1 reads SNHLY; CDR2 reads FYNNEI. The CDR3 covers 16 residues. Trimming removed 6 bases at V and 9 bases at J, with 27 bases between. Study-wide findings and caveats: Control T-cell subsets had markedly higher Shannon entropy and lower Simpson indices than RAG-deficient patients.

This clone has just a few counts. Its specificity is unknown. This same sample was also taken into another study, of regulatory T cells. That source reports: Primers: 52 TRBV forward and 13 TRBJ reverse. Patient repertoires had restricted TRB V-J pairs and skewed V and J usage, most in Tregs.

This chain connects TRBV2 to TRBJ2-7; D might be TRBD1 (5 bases). The sample was CD4+ effector T cells sorted from blood. This TCR was sampled from a human donor in good health. CDR3 coding DNA: TGTGCCAGCAGACTTACGGACACCAGAGCTCCTTCGGGGCAGTACTTC. Translated, it gives CASRLTDTRAPSGQYF.